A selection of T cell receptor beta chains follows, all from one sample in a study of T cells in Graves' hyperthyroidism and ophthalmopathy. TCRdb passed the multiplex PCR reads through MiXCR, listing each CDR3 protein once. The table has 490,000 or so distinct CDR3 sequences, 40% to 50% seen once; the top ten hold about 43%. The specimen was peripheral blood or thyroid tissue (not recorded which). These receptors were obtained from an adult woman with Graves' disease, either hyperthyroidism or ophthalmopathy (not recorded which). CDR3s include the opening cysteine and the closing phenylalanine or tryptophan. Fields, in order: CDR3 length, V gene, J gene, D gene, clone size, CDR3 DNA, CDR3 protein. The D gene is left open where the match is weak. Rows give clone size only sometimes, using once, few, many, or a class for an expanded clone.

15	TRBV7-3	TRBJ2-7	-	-	TGTGCCAGCAGCCCAGGCCCTGTGGGGTGGGGCGAGCAGTACTTC	CASSPGPVGWGEQYF
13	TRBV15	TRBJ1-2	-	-	TGTGCCACCAGCAGCCCAAGCATAGGCGGCTACACCTTC	CATSSPSIGGYTF
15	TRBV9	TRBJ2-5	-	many	TGTGCCAGCAGCGTGGGCTTGCGTGTTTCAGAGACCCAGTACTTC	CASSVGLRVSETQYF
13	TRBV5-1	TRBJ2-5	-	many	TGCGCCAGCAGCCCTGACCCAGGAGAGACCCAGTACTTC	CASSPDPGETQYF
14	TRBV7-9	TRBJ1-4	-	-	TGTGCCAGCAGCCGAATCGGGACTAATGAAAAACTGTTTTTT	CASSRIGTNEKLFF
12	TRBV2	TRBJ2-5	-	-	TGTGCGCAGACTTTAGCGATGGAGACCCAGTACTTC	CAQTLAMETQYF
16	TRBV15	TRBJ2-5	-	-	TGTGCCACCAGCAGTGACGCGGGAGCAGGGGAAGAGACCCAGTACTTC	CATSSDAGAGEETQYF
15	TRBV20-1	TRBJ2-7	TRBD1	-	TGCAGTGCTAGAGGGGTCTGGCGGACAGGGAGCGAGCAGTACTTC	CSARGVWRTGSEQYF
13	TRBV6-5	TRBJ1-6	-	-	TGTGCCAGCAGTTACTCAGGGAGTTCACCCCTCCACTTT	CASSYSGSSPLHF
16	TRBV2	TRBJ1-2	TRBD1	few	TGTGCCAGCAGCGTAGCCCAACGGGACAGGGGGTATGGCTACACCTTC	CASSVAQRDRGYGYTF
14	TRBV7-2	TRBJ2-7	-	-	TGTGCCAGCAGCATATCCCCGGGGCCCCGCGAGCAGTACTTC	CASSISPGPREQYF
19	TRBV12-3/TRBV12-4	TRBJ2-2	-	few	TGTGCCAGCAGTCAAACGAGGGGCAGGCTCAGCGCGAACACCGGGGAGCTGTTTTTT	CASSQTRGRLSANTGELFF
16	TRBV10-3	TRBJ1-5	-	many	TGTGCCATCAGTGAGTCATGGGGGGGCTACGATCAGCCCCAGCATTTT	CAISESWGGYDQPQHF
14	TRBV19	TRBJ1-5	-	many	TGTGCCAGTAGTATCGGGGGGAGCAATCAGCCCCAGCATTTT	CASSIGGSNQPQHF
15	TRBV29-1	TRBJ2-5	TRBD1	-	TGCAGCTTGGATTCCGGGACAGGGGTCCTGAAGACCCAGTACTTC	CSLDSGTGVLKTQYF
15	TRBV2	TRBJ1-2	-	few	TGTGCCAGCAGGCCGGGGACGGCTGGAAGGAATGGCTACACCTTC	CASRPGTAGRNGYTF
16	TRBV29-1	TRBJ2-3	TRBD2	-	TGCAGCGTTGACGGTGTGCGGGAGGCCCACACAGATACGCAGTATTTT	CSVDGVREAHTDTQYF
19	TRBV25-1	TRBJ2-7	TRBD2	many	TGTGCCAGCAGTGGTGGACTAGCGGGAGTAAAGGGCCTGGGCTACGAGCAGTACTTC	CASSGGLAGVKGLGYEQYF
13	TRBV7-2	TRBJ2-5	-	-	TGTGCCAGCAGCTCCGACACCGGGGAGACCCAGTACTTC	CASSSDTGETQYF